These 4 T cell receptor beta chains share one sample of origin, sequenced in a study of OX40 agonist ivuxolimab in advanced cancers. TCRdb keeps only in-frame clones here, not all; method: immunoSEQ multiplex PCR. The sample carries roughly 41,000 clones, roughly 86% recorded once. This specimen consisted of CD4+ or CD8+ T cells sorted from blood, obtained in a trial of the OX40 agonist ivuxolimab. The receptor set was obtained from an adult with an advanced solid tumor such as melanoma, head and neck, liver or kidney cancer.

The gene calls are TRBV5-6 and TRBJ2-4, with 7 nucleotides matching TRBD1. Unmatched junction bases numbered 2, after V lost 4 bases and J lost 1 base. Germline CDR1 and CDR2: SGHDT and YYEEEE. The CDR3 extends over 14 amino acids. The CDR3 region is CASSPRGAKNIQYF. The CDR3 nucleotides read TGTGCCAGCAGCCCCAGGGGGGCCAAAAACATTCAGTACTTC.

The V call is TRBV29-1, the J call TRBJ1-2, with D maybe TRBD1 (6 bases). CDR3 size: 11 residues. Trimming shortened V by 1 base and J by 6 bases, and 6 bases separated the two germline ends. CDR1 is SQVTM, CDR2 ANQGSEA, per germline. The CDR3, as DNA: TGCAGCGTTGAAGCAGGGGATGGCTACACCTTC. This gives the protein CSVEAGDGYTF.

The J gene is TRBJ2-5, the V gene TRBV2, with D perhaps assigned TRBD1 or TRBD2 (6 bases each). The CDR3 is 15 residues long. Trimming cost V 8 bases and J 5 bases, with 21 bases left between them. The V gene's germline CDR1 is SNHLY and CDR2 FYNNEI. The CDR3 coding sequence is TGTGCCAGCGTCTGGGGGGCCGGAGGAAGGGAGACCCAGTACTTC. It specifies CASVWGAGGRETQYF.

The V gene is TRBV19, the J gene TRBJ2-4; 7 bases are a match to TRBD2. Trimming at V came to 3 bases and at J to 0 bases, leaving 11 bases not matched to a gene. Per the germline V gene, CDR1 is LNHDA and CDR2 is SQIVND (reference sequence). The CDR3 is 18 residues long. The CDR3 nucleotides are TGTGCCAGTAGTATCCTCGGGGGGTCCACTGTAGCCAAAAACATTCAGTACTTC. This translates into CASSILGGSTVAKNIQYF.